These 19 T cell receptor beta chains originate from one sample sequenced in a study of T-cell memory formation after mild COVID-19. TCRdb processed the 5' RACE reads anew with MiXCR; each CDR3 protein has one entry. The table lists about 450,000 distinct CDR3 sequences, about a quarter of them singletons. Material for sequencing was PBMCs or a T cell subset sorted from them (not recorded which). The receptors originated from an adult woman who had mild COVID-19 (a few samples of this study predate the infection). Cell type and time point are not known.

In its sample, this clonotype was seen a few times. The chain recombines TRBV6-6 with TRBJ1-6; 7 bases are a match to TRBD1. The V and J ends lost 5 bases and 0 bases, in that order; junction bases with no gene match: 7. CDR1 MNHNY and CDR2 SVGAGI come from the germline V gene (reference sequence). The CDR3 has 17 amino acids. Written as DNA, the CDR3 is TGTGCCAGCAGTCCCCCACAGGGGAGCTCCTATAATTCACCCCTCCACTTT. This sequence encodes CASSPPQGSSYNSPLHF.

The J gene is TRBJ1-6, the V gene TRBV6-5, with 7 bases lining up with TRBD1. Germline trimming cut 2 bases from V and 3 bases from J; bases unmatched to any gene: 7. CDR1 MNHEY and CDR2 SVGAGI come from the germline V gene. The CDR3 covers 17 residues. The CDR3: CASSYHRDRGYNSPLHF. The CDR3 DNA sequence: TGTGCCAGCAGTTACCACCGGGACAGAGGCTATAATTCACCCCTCCACTTT.

This rearrangement joins TRBV9 to TRBJ2-3, with D maybe TRBD1 (7 bases). Trimming removed 0 bases at V and 1 base at J, with 15 bases between. Germline values: CDR1 SGDLS, CDR2 YYNGEE. The CDR3 extends over 17 amino acids. The CDR3 loop reads CASSVGGGGWGTDTQYF. The CDR3 coding sequence is TGTGCCAGCAGCGTAGGAGGAGGGGGCTGGGGCACAGATACGCAGTATTTT. Supplemented by reference TRBV9 and TRBJ2-3, the full variable domain reads DSGVTQTPKHLITATGQRVTLRCSPRSGDLSVYWYQQSLDQGLQFLIQYYNGEERAKGNILERFSAQQFPDLHSELNLSSLELGDSALYFCASSVGGGGWGTDTQYFGPGTRLTVL.

This clonotype turned up a few times. The chain recombines TRBV6-1 with TRBJ1-1, with unresolved D. This CDR3 spans 15 amino acids. Germline values: CDR1 MNHNS, CDR2 SASEGT. Trimming pared 3 bases from V and 6 bases from J, leaving 17 bases between. The CDR3 sequence is CASSDLALPVAEAFF. In DNA form, the CDR3 reads TGTGCCAGCAGTGATTTGGCCCTCCCGGTCGCTGAAGCTTTCTTT.

The table lists this clonotype with many counts. The chain carries TRBV9 and TRBJ2-2; the D gene is possibly TRBD1 (5 bases). Trimming cost V 2 bases and J 3 bases, with 8 bases left between them. The CDR3 length is 14 residues. Germline-derived CDR1 and CDR2 are SGDLS and YYNGEE. The CDR3 is CASSVTQDTGELFF. For the CDR3, the DNA is TGTGCCAGCAGCGTGACACAGGACACCGGGGAGCTGTTTTTT.

This rearrangement joins TRBV7-6 to TRBJ1-4; 7 nucleotides agree with TRBD1. V was pared by 1 base and J by 0 bases, with 5 bases of the junction left unmatched. The CDR3 runs to 17 residues. CDR1 is SGHVS, CDR2 FNYEAQ, per germline. The CDR3 DNA follows: TGTGCCAGCAGCTTAGACGACAGGGAATCAACTAATGAAAAACTGTTTTTT. Translating gives CASSLDDRESTNEKLFF.

The sample holds many counts of this clonotype. The chain is built from TRBV12-3 or TRBV12-4 and TRBJ2-1; 7 bases fit TRBD2. The CDR3 runs to 14 residues. V lost 6 bases to trimming and J lost 3 bases; unmatched junction nucleotides: 5. The CDR3 sequence: CASRYAGVYNEQFF. CDR3 DNA sequence: TGTGCCAGCAGGTATGCGGGAGTCTACAATGAGCAGTTCTTC.

The V and J genes are TRBV20-1 and TRBJ1-4, with D uncertain. The germline V and J ends were trimmed by 3 bases and 6 bases, with 5 bases remaining between them. CDR1 DFQATT and CDR2 SNEGSKA come from the germline V gene (reference sequence). This CDR3 contains 11 residues. CDR3 DNA: TGCAGTGCTAGCCCGGATGAAAAACTGTTTTTT. This translates into CSASPDEKLFF.

The chain carries TRBV3-1 and TRBJ1-1; no clear D. V lost 3 bases, J lost 3 bases, and 11 bases lay in between. The CDR3 consists of 14 residues. From germline, CDR1 is LGHDT and CDR2 YNNKEL (reference sequence). The DNA of the CDR3 is TGTGCCAGCAGCCAGGGTAGTGGTCACACTGAAGCTTTCTTT. Its protein is CASSQGSGHTEAFF. Supplemented by reference TRBV3-1 and TRBJ1-1, the full variable domain reads DTAVSQTPKYLVTQMGNDKSIKCEQNLGHDTMYWYKQDSKKFLKIMFSYNNKELIINETVPNRFSPKSPDKAHLNLHINSLELGDSAVYFCASSQGSGHTEAFFGQGTRLTVV.

This chain joins TRBV20-1 and TRBJ1-1, with 8 bases matching TRBD1. Germline trimming cut 4 bases from V and 1 base from J; bases unmatched to any gene: 8. CDR3 length: 15 amino acids. CDR1 DFQATT and CDR2 SNEGSKA come from the germline V gene (reference sequence). The CDR3 protein is CSANDRGLSNTEAFF. CDR3 DNA sequence: TGCAGTGCTAACGACAGGGGACTTTCGAACACTGAAGCTTTCTTT.

A few counts support this clonotype. V is TRBV7-9 and J is TRBJ2-7, with D possibly matching TRBD2 (5 bases). This CDR3 contains 15 residues. The V end was cut by 4 bases, the J end by 1 base, with 14 bases between. Germline-derived CDR1 and CDR2 are SEHNR and FQNEAQ (reference sequence). The CDR3 DNA follows: TGTGCCAGCAGCTCTCCGGAGGCCGCTTCCTACGAGCAGTACTTC. The encoded protein is CASSSPEAASYEQYF.

The rearrangement links TRBV24-1 to TRBJ2-5, with a weak D call TRBD1 (6 bases). The ends were cut back, 1 base at V and 5 bases at J, with 13 bases in the middle. The CDR3 contains 15 residues. Germline V CDR1 and CDR2: KGHDR, SFDVKD. CDR3 region: CATSDLTGFGETQYF. The DNA for the CDR3 is TGTGCCACCAGTGATTTAACAGGGTTCGGGGAGACCCAGTACTTC.

In its sample, this clonotype was seen a few times. The chain carries TRBV11-3 and TRBJ2-7, with D perhaps TRBD2 (6 bases). Deletions cut 2 bases from V and 3 bases from J, with 11 bases between. The germline V gene encodes CDR1 SGHNT and CDR2 YENEEA. The CDR3 is made up of 14 amino acids. CDR3 amino acids: CASSLTGANYEQYF. The CDR3 bases are TGTGCCAGCAGCTTAACGGGAGCCAACTACGAGCAGTACTTC.

This clonotype occurred a few times. The CDR3 loop is CASSFGSVDTGELFF. CDR3 DNA sequence: TGCGCCAGCAGCTTCGGTTCGGTCGACACCGGGGAGCTGTTTTTT. J is TRBJ2-2 and V is TRBV5-1; D is unresolved. The CDR3 runs 15 residues. Germline assignment: CDR1 SGHRS and CDR2 YFSETQ. The V and J ends lost 2 bases and 3 bases respectively, with 11 bases between them.

The chain recombines TRBV4-2 with TRBJ2-1, with 10 bases aligning to TRBD2. The CDR3 totals 17 residues. Germline V gene sequence: CDR1 LGHNA, CDR2 YNFKEQ. Trimming at V came to 0 bases and at J to 10 bases, leaving 12 bases not matched to a gene. The CDR3 DNA is TGTGCCAGCAGCCAAGATCAAGTAGCGGGGGGTTTACAGGAGCAGTTCTTC. The encoded protein is CASSQDQVAGGLQEQFF.

This clonotype has a handful of counts. The chain has TRBV18 and TRBJ2-1, with D perhaps matching TRBD1 or TRBD2 (5 bases each). CDR3 length: 17 amino acids. Trimming took off 5 bases at V and 0 bases at J, with 17 bases between the two ends. CDR1 KGHSH and CDR2 LQKENI come from the germline V gene. The CDR3, as DNA: TGTGCCAGCTCAGACAACTTGGCAGGGAGCTCCTACAATGAGCAGTTCTTC. Translated, it gives CASSDNLAGSSYNEQFF.

The gene calls are TRBV3-1 and TRBJ2-5; D ambiguous. V was pared by 8 bases and J by 4 bases, with 11 bases between. There are 12 residues in the CDR3. CDR1 is LGHDT and CDR2 is YNNKEL in the germline V gene (reference sequence). CDR3 bases: TGTGCCAGCCAAGCAGCCCTAGAGACCCAGTACTTC. Protein product: CASQAALETQYF.

The chain links TRBV7-2 to TRBJ2-7; unclear D gene. Trimming removed 7 bases at V and 3 bases at J, with 16 bases between. The germline V gene encodes CDR1 SGHTA and CDR2 FQGNSA. This CDR3 contains 14 residues. Written as DNA, the CDR3 is TGTGCCAGCACCCCCGGCCACGGTTTCTACGAGCAGTACTTC. Its protein is CASTPGHGFYEQYF.

V and J are TRBV6-1 and TRBJ2-7; the D is unclear. CDR1 and CDR2 (germline): MNHNS, SASEGT. V was trimmed by 4 bases and J by 4 bases, leaving 8 bases between them. The CDR3 is 12 amino acids. As DNA, the CDR3 is TGTGCCAGCAGTGGCCACAATTACGAGCAGTACGTC. Its translation is CASSGHNYEQYV.